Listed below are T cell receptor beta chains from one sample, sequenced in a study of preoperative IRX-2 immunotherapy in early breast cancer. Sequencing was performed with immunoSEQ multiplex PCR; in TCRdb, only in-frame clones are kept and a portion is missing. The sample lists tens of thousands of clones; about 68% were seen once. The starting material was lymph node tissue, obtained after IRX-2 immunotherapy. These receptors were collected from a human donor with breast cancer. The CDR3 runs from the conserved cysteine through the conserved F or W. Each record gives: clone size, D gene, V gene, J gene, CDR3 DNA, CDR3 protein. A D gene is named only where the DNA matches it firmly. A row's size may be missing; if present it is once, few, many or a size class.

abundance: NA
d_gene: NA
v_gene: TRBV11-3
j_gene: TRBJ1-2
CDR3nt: TGTGCCAGCAGCTCCCTACAGAGTAACTATGGCTACACCTTC
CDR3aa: CASSSLQSNYGYTF

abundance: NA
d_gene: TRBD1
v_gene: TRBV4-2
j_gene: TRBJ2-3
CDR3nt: TGTGCCAGCAGCGGACAGGGAACGGCAGATACGCAGTATTTT
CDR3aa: CASSGQGTADTQYF

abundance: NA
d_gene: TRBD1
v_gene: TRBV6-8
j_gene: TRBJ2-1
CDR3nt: TGTGCCATCAATCGACAGGGGGCTGTTAATGAGCAGTTCTTC
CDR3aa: CAINRQGAVNEQFF

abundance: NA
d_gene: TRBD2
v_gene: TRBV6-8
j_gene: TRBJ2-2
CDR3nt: TGTGCCAGCAGGGGACTAGCGGGAGGTGGCGGGGAGCTGTTTTTT
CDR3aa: CASRGLAGGGGELFF

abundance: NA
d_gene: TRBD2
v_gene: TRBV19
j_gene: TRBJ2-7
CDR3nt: TGTGCCAGTAAACCGGACGGGGGGACCTACGAGCAGTACTTC
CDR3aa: CASKPDGGTYEQYF

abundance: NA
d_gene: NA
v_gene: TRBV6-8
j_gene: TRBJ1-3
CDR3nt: TGTGCCAGCACCACGGGGGGGACGAACACCATATATTTT
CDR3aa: CASTTGGTNTIYF

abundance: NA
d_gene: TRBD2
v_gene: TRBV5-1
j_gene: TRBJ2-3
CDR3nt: TGCGCCAGCAGCCCCAGACTAGCGGGGAGCACAGATACGCAGTATTTT
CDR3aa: CASSPRLAGSTDTQYF

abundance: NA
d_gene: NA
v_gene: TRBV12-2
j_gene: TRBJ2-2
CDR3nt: TGTGCCAATTCCGGGACTAGCGGGACTGGGACCGGGGAGCTGTTTTTT
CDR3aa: CANSGTSGTGTGELFF

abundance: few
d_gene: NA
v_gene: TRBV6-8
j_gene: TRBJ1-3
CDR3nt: TGTGCCAGCAGTTCGGGGGACACCGCCTCTGGAAACACCATATATTTT
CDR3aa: CASSSGDTASGNTIYF

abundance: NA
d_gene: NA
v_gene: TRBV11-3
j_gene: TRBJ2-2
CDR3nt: TGTGCCAGCAGATCGGGATGGGGCACCGGGGAGCTGTTTTTT
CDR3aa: CASRSGWGTGELFF

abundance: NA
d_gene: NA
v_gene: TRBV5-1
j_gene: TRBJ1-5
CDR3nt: TGCGCCAGCAGCACAGGCCAGGGCGGGAGCAATCAGCCCCAGCATTTT
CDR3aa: CASSTGQGGSNQPQHF

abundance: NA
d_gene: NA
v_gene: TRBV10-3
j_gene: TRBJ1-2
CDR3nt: TGTGCCATCAGTGAGTCCGGGACTCGTGGAGGCTACACCTTC
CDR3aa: CAISESGTRGGYTF

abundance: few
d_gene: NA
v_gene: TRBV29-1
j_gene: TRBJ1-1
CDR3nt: TGCAGCGTTGCTACAGGAGGGACTGAAGCTTTCTTT
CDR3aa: CSVATGGTEAFF

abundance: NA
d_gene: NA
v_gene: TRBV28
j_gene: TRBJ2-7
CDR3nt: TGTGCCAGCACCGAGGGGACGTTTTCCTACGAGCAGTACTTC
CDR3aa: CASTEGTFSYEQYF

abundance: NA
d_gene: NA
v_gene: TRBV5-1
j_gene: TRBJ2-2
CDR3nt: TGCGCCAGCAGCGCCGACTTATTAGCGAACACCGGGGAGCTGTTTTTT
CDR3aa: CASSADLLANTGELFF

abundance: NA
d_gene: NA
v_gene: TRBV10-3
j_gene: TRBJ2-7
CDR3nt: TGTGCCATCAGTGAGTCTGGGTATTGGTACTACGAGCAGTACTTC
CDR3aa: CAISESGYWYYEQYF

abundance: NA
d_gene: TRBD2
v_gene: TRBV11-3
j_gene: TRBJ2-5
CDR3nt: TGTGCCAGCAGCCAGGGGACTAGCGGGAGAGGTTTGACCCAGTACTTC
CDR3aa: CASSQGTSGRGLTQYF

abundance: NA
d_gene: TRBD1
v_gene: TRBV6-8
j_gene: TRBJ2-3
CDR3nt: TGTGCCATCAGGGAAACAGGGGAAGGGGGCACAGATACGCAGTATTTT
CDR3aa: CAIRETGEGGTDTQYF

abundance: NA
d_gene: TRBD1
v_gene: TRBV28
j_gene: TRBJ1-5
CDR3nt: TGTGCCAGCAATCCACCGGACGTCAGGGGGCCACAGCCCCAGCATTTT
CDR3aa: CASNPPDVRGPQPQHF

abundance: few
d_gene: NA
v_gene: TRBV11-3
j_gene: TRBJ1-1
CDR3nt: TGTGCCAGCAGATTCAGGGACCTGAACACTGAAGCTTTCTTT
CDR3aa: CASRFRDLNTEAFF

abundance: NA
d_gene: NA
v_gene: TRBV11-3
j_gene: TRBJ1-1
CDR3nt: TGTGCCAGCAGCTTATTTGATGGAGGGGATGAAGCTTTCTTT
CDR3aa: CASSLFDGGDEAFF

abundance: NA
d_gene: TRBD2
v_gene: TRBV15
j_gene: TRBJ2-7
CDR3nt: TGTGCCACCAGCAGAGTTCCTAGCGGGAGCTACGAGCAGTACTTC
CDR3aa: CATSRVPSGSYEQYF

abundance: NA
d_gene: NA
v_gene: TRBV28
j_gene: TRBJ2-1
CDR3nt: TGTGCCAGCAGTCTTCCAGGGGCCCTTGAGCAGTTCTTC
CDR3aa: CASSLPGALEQFF

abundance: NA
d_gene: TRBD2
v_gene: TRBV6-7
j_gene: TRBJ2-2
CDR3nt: TGTGCCAGCAGTTACTCGTCAGCGGGAGTGGGGACCGGGGAGCTATTTTTT
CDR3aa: CASSYSSAGVGTGELFF

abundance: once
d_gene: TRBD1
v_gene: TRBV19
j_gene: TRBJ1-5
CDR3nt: TGTGCCAGTAGTAGGGGACAGGAATTCAATCAGCCCCAGCATTTT
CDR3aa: CASSRGQEFNQPQHF

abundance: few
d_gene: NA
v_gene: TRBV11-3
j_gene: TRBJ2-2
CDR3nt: TGTGCCAGCAGCCCCGTCGGGCTCGAAACCGGGGAGCTGTTTTTT
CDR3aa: CASSPVGLETGELFF

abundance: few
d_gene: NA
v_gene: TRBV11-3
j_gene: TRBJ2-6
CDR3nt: TGTGCCAGCAGCCGAGGGGGCTCTGGGGCCAACGTCCTGACTTTC
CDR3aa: CASSRGGSGANVLTF

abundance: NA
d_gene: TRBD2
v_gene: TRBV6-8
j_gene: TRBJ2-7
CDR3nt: TGTGCCACTCCGGGGGGGCCTAGCGCGCCAGGGGAGCAGTACTTC
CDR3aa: CATPGGPSAPGEQYF

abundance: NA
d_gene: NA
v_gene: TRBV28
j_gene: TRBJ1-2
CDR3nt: TGTGCCAGCAGTTTAGTACAGAACATCTATGGCTACACCTTC
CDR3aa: CASSLVQNIYGYTF

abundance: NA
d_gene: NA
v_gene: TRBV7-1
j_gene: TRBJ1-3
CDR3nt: TGTGCCAGCAGCCAAGATACGGGAGACGGAAACACCATATATTTT
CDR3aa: CASSQDTGDGNTIYF

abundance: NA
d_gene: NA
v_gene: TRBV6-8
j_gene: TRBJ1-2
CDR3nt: TGTGCCAGCAGTCATAGGCCTGGTCCTAACTATGGCTACACCTTC
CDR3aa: CASSHRPGPNYGYTF

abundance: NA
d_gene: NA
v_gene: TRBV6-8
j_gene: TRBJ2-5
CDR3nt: TGTGCCAGCTCCTGGGGCGGCCAAGAGACCCAGTACTTC
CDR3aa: CASSWGGQETQYF

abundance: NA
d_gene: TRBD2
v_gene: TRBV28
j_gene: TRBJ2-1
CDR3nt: TGTACCAGCAGTTCTATAGCGGGGCTTACCTACAATGAGCAGTTCTTC
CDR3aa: CTSSSIAGLTYNEQFF

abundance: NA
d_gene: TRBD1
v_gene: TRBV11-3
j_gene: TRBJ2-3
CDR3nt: TGTGCCAGCAGCCTAAGGGACAGGAGCACAGATACGCAGTATTTT
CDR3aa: CASSLRDRSTDTQYF

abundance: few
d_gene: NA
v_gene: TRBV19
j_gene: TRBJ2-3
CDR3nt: TGTGCCAGTAGTACCGGGACCGCTAGCACAGATACGCAGTATTTT
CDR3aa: CASSTGTASTDTQYF

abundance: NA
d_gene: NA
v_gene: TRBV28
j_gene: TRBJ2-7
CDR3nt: TGTGCCAGCAGTCTATGGGACGAGACGAGTGAGCAGTACTTC
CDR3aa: CASSLWDETSEQYF

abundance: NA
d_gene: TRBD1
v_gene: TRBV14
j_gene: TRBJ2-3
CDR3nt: TGTGCCAGTAAACGACAGGGGGCGAGCACAGATACGCAGTATTTT
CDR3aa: CASKRQGASTDTQYF

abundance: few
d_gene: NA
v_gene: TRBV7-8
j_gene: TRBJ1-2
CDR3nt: TGTGCCAGCAGCCGACAGGTTAACTATGGCTACACCTTC
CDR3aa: CASSRQVNYGYTF

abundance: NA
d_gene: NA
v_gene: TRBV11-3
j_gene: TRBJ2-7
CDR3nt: TGTGCCAGCAGCTTGGCCGGAGGTCTCTACGAGCAGTACTTC
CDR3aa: CASSLAGGLYEQYF

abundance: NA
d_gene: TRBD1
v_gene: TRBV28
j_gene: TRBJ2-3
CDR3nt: TGTGCCAGCAGAAAGGAACTAACAGGGGGCAGCGCAGATACGCAGTATTTT
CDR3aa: CASRKELTGGSADTQYF

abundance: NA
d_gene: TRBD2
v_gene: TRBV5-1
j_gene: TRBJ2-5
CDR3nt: TGCGCCAGCAGCTCTTCCGTAGCGGGAGTGGGAGAGACCCAGTACTTC
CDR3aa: CASSSSVAGVGETQYF

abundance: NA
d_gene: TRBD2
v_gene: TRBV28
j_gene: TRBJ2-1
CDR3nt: TGTGCCAGCAACCTTAGCGGGGGGGGTCGGGATGAGCAGTTCTTC
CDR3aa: CASNLSGGGRDEQFF

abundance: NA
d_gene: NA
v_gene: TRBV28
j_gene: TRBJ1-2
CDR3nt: TGTGCCAGCAGTTGGCTCCGAGACGGGTCTAACTATGGCTACACCTTC
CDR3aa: CASSWLRDGSNYGYTF

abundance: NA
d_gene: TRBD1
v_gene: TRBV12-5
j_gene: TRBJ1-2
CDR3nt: TGTGCTAGTGGTTCCGGGACAGGGCACACCTTC
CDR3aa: CASGSGTGHTF

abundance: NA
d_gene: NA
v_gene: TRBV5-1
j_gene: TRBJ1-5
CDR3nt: TGCGCCAGCAGCTTGGAAGGGACATCGTTACAGCCCCAGCATTTT
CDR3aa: CASSLEGTSLQPQHF

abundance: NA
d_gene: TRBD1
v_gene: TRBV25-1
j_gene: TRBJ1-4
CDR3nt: TGTGCCAGCAGTGATAACAGGGGAGGTAATGAAAAACTGTTTTTT
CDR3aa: CASSDNRGGNEKLFF

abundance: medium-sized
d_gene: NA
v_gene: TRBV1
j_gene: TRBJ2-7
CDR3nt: TGCGCCAGCAGCCCGACCCCAGGGTTGGAAGGTACAGAGCAGTACTTC
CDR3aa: CASSPTPGLEGTEQYF

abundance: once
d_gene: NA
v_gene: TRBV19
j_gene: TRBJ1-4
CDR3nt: TGTGCCAGTAGTTTCGGGATTGAGGAAAAACTGTTTTTT
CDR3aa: CASSFGIEEKLFF

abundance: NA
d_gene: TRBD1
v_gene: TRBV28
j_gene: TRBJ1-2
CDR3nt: TGTGCCAGCAGCCCAATCAACCTCGACAGGGGAGGCTATGGCTACACCTTC
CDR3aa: CASSPINLDRGGYGYTF

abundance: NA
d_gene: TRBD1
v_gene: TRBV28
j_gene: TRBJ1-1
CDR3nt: TGTGCCAGCAGTTTGGCAGGGGGCTTACCTGAAGCTTTCTTT
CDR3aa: CASSLAGGLPEAFF

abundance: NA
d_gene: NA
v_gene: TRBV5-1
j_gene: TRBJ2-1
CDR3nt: TGCGCCAGCAGCTTTACAGGGGGGGACTACAATGAGCAGTTCTTC
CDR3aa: CASSFTGGDYNEQFF

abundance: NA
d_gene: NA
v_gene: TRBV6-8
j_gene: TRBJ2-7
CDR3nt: TGTGCCAGCAGGCCCGGTCCCGTGATGAGCGAGCAGTACTTC
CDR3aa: CASRPGPVMSEQYF

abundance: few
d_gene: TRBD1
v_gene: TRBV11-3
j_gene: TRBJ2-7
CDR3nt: TGTGCCAGCAGACTAACAGGGGGCCCTGAGGACGAGCAGTACTTC
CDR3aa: CASRLTGGPEDEQYF